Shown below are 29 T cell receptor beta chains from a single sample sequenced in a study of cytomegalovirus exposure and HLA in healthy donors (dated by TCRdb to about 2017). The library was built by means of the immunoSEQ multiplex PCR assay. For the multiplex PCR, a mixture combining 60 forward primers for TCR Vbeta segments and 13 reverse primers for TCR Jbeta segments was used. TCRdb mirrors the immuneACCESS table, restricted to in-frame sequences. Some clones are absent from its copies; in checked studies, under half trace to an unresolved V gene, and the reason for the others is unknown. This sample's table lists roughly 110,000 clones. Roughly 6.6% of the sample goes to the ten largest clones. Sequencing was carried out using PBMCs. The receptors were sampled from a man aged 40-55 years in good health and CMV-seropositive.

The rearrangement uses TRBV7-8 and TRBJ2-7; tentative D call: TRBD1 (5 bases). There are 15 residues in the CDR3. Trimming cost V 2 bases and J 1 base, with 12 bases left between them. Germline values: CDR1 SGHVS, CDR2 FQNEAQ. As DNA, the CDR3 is TGTGCCAGCAGCTTATCGCCCGACAGATCCTACGAGCAGTACTTC. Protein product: CASSLSPDRSYEQYF.

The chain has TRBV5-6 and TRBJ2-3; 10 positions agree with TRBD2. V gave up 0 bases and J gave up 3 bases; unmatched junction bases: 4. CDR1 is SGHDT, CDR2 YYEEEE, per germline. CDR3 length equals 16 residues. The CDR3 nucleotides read TGTGCCAGCAGCTTGGGGCTAGCGGGAGTAACAGATACGCAGTATTTT. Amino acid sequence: CASSLGLAGVTDTQYF.

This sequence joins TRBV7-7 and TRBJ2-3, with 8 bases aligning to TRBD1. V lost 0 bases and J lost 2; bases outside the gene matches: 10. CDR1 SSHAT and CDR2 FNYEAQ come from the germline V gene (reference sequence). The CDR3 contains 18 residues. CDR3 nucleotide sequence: TGTGCCAGCAGCTTAGCGCTTCCAGGACAGGGATCCACAGATACGCAGTATTTT. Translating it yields CASSLALPGQGSTDTQYF.

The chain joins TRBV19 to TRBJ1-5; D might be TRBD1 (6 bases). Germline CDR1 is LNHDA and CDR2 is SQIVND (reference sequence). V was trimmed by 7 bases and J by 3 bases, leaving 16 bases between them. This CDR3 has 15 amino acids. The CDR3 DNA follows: TGTGCCAGTACCAAACCTGACAGGTTCAATCAGCCCCAGCATTTT. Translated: CASTKPDRFNQPQHF. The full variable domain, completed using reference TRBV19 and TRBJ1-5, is DGGITQSPKYLFRKEGQNVTLSCEQNLNHDAMYWYRQDPGQGLRLIYYSQIVNDFQKGDIAEGYSVSREKKESFPLTVTSAQKNPTAFYLCASTKPDRFNQPQHFGDGTRLSIL.

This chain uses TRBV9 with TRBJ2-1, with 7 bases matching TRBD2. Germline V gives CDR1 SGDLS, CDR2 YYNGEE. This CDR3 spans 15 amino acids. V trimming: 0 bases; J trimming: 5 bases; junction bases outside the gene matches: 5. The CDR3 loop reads CASSVGILADNEQFF. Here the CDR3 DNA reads TGTGCCAGCAGCGTAGGGATCCTAGCGGACAATGAGCAGTTCTTC.

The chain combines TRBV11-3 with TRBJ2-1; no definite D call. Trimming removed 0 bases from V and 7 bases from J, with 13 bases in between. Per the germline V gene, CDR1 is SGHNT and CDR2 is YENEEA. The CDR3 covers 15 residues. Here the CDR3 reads CASSLDMATGNEQFF. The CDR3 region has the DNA TGTGCCAGCAGCTTAGACATGGCAACCGGGAATGAGCAGTTCTTC.

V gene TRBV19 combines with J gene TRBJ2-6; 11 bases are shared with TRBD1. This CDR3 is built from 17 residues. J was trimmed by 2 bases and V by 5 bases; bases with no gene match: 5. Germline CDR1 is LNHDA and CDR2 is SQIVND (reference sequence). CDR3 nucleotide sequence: TGTGCCAGTAGTGATCGGGACAGGGGGACTGGGGCCAACGTCCTGACTTTC. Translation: CASSDRDRGTGANVLTF.

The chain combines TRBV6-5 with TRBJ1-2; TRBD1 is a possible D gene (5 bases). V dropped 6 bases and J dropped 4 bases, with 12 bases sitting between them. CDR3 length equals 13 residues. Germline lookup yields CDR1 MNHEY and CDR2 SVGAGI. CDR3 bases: TGTGCCAGCAGCGAGACAGTTCTCTATGGCTACACCTTC. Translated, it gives CASSETVLYGYTF.

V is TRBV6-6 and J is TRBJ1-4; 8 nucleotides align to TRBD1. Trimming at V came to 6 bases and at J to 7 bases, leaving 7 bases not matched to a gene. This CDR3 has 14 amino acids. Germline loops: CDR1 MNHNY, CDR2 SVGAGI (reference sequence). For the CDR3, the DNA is TGTGCCAGCAGAACCGGGACAGGAACTGAAAAACTGTTTTTT. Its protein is CASRTGTGTEKLFF.

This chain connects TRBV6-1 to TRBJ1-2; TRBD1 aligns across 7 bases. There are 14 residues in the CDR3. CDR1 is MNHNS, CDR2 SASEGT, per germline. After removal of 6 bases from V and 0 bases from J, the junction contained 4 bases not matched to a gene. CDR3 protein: CASSSGTANYGYTF. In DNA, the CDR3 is TGTGCCAGCAGCTCCGGGACAGCTAACTATGGCTACACCTTC.

Here the CDR3 DNA reads TGTGCCAGCAGTAAACTGACAGGGCGTCGCGATGAGCAGTTCTTC. Amino acids: CASSKLTGRRDEQFF. This chain connects TRBV6-6 to TRBJ2-1, with 7 bases matching TRBD1. The germline V gene has CDR1 MNHNY and CDR2 SVGAGI (reference sequence). The CDR3 has 15 residues. Unmatched junction bases numbered 12, after V lost 5 bases and J lost 8 bases.

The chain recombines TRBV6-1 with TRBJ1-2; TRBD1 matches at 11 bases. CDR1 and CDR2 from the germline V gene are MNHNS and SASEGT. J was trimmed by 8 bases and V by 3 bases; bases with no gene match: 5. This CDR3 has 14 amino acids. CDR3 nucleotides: TGTGCCAGCAGTGAGGGGGGGACAGGGGGAGGCTACACCTTC. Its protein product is CASSEGGTGGGYTF.

Here the CDR3 DNA reads TGTGCCAGCAGCTTGGTGGGGCCTGGCTACACCTTC. Its protein is CASSLVGPGYTF. The chain employs TRBV5-5 and TRBJ1-2, with D maybe TRBD1 (5 bases). Per the germline V gene, CDR1 is SGHKS and CDR2 is YYEKEE (reference sequence). V was shortened by 0 bases and J by 7 bases, with 7 bases between the two germline ends. The CDR3 is 12 amino acids.

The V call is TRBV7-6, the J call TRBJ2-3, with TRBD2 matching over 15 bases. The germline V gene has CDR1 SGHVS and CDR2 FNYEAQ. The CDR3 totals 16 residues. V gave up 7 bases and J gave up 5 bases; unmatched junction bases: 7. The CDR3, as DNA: TGTGCCAGCAAAAATGGACTAGCGGGAGGGCGAGATACGCAGTATTTT. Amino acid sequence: CASKNGLAGGRDTQYF. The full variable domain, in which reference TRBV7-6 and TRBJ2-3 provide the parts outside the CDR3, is GAGVSQSPRYKVTKRGQDVALRCDPISGHVSLYWYRQALGQGPEFLTYFNYEAQQDKSGLPNDRFSAERPEGSISTLTIQRTEQRDSAMYRCASKNGLAGGRDTQYFGPGTRLTVL.

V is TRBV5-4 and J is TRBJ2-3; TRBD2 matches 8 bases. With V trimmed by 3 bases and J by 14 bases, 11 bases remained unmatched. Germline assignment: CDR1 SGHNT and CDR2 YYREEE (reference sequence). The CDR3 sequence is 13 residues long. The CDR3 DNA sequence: TGTGCCAGCAGCTCGGCGGGGGGCCTCATGCCGTATTTT. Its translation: CASSSAGGLMPYF.

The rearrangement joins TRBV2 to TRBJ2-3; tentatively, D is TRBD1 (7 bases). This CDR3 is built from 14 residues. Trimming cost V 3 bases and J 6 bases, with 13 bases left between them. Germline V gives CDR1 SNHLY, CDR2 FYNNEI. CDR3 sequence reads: CASSDRGEGDTQYF. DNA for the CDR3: TGTGCCAGCAGTGACAGGGGGGAAGGGGATACGCAGTATTTT.

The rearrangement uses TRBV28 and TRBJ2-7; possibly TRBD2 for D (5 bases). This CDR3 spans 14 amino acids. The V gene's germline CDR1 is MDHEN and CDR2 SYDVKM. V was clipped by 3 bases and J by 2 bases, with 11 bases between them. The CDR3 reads CASSFGSATYEQYF. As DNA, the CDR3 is TGTGCCAGCAGTTTTGGTAGCGCGACCTACGAGCAGTACTTC.

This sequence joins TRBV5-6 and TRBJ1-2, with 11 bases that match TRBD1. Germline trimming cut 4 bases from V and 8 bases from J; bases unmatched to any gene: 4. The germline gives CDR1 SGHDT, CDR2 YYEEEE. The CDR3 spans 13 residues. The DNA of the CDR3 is TGTGCCAGCAGCATAGGGACAGGGGGAGGCTACACCTTC. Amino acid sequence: CASSIGTGGGYTF.

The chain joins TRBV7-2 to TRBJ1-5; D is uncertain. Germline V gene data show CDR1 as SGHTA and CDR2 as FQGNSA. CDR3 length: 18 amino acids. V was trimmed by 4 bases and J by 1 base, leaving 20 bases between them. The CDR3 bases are TGTGCCAGCAGCTCCCCAGGAGGTTTTAGTGTCAGCAATCAGCCCCAGCATTTT. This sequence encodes CASSSPGGFSVSNQPQHF.

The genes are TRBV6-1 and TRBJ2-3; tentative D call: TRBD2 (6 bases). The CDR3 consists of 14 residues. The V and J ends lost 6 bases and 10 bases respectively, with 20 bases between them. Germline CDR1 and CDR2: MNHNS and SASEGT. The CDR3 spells CASSPSASLLAQYF. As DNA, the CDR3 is TGTGCCAGCAGCCCTAGCGCTAGTCTCCTCGCGCAGTATTTT.

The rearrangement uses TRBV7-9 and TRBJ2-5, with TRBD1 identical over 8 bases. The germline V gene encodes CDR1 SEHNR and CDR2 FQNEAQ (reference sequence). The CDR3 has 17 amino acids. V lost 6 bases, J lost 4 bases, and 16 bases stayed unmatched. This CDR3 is CASRDRVRLGEPETQYF. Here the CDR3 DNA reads TGTGCCAGCAGGGACAGGGTGAGGCTAGGGGAACCAGAGACCCAGTACTTC.

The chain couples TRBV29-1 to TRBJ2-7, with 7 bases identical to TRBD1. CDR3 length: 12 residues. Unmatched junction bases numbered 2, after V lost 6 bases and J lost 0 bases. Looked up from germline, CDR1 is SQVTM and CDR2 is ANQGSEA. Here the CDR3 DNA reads TGCAGCGTGGGGACAGTCTCCTACGAGCAGTACTTC. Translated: CSVGTVSYEQYF.

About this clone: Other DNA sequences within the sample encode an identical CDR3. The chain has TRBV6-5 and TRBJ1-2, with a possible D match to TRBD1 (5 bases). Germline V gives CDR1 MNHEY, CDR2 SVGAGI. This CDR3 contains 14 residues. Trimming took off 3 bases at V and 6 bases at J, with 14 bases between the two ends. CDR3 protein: CASSYNGGRDGYTF. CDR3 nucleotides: TGTGCCAGCAGTTATAATGGCGGCAGGGATGGCTACACCTTC.

Here the CDR3 reads CASSFGVGNSGSYEQYF. CDR3 sequence (DNA): TGTGCCAGCAGTTTTGGTGTGGGTAATAGCGGGAGCTACGAGCAGTACTTC. The chain recombines TRBV28 with TRBJ2-7, with 9 positions matching TRBD2. Germline trimming cut 3 bases from V and 3 bases from J; bases unmatched to any gene: 12. Germline CDR1 and CDR2: MDHEN and SYDVKM. The CDR3 has 17 amino acids.

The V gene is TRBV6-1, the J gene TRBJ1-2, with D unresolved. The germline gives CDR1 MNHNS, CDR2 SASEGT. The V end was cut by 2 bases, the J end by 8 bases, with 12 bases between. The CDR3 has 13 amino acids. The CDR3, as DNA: TGTGCCAGCAGTGAAACAGTGCCTGTAGGCTACACCTTC. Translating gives CASSETVPVGYTF.

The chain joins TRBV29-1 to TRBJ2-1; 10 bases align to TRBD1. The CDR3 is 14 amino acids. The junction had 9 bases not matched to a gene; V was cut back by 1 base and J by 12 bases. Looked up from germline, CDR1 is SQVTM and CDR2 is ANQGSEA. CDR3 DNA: TGCAGCGTTGAAGTCCGGGACAGGGGCACCTGGCAGTTCTTC. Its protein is CSVEVRDRGTWQFF.

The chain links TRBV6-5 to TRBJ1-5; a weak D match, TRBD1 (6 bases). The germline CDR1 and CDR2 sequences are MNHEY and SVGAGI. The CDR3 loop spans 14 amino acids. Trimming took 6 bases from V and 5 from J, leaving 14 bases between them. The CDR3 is CASSLRGGDQPQHF. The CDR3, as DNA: TGTGCCAGCAGCCTACGGGGGGGCGATCAGCCCCAGCATTTT.

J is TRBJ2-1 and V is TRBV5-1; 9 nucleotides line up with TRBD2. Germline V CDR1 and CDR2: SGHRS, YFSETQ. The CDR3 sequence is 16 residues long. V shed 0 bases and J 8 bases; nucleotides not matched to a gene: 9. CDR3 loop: CASSLEASGRSYEQFF. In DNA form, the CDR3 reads TGCGCCAGCAGCTTGGAAGCCAGCGGGAGGAGTTATGAGCAGTTCTTC.

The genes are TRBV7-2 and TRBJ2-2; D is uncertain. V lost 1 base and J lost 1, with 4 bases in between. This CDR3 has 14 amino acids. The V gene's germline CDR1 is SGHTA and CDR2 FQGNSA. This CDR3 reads CASSLDGNTGELFF. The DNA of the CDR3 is TGTGCCAGCAGCTTAGACGGGAACACCGGGGAGCTGTTTTTT. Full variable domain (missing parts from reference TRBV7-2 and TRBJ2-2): GAGVSQSPSNKVTEKGKDVELRCDPISGHTALYWYRQSLGQGLEFLIYFQGNSAPDKSGLPSDRFSAERTGGSVSTLTIQRTQQEDSAVYLCASSLDGNTGELFFGEGSRLTVL.